This T cell receptor beta chain was recovered during a study of post-analysis software for immune sequencing data (dated by TCRdb to between 2015 and 2017). Some background on the complete study: Relapsing-remitting, secondary progressive and progressive-relapsing multiple sclerosis were recorded as disease courses, and subtype annotation was lacking for some patients. The patient repertoires were set against about 12 previously published healthy control repertoires from donors whose ages ranged from roughly 6 to 25 years. A subset of samples was prepared in parallel using single-end sample barcoding, then pooled and co-amplified after Illumina adapter ligation.

Reading from cysteine to phenylalanine, the CDR3 counts 18 amino acids. The only DNA kept is the CDR3, 54 bases in frame from the first base. CDR1 and CDR2 were assigned from the germline V gene as SGHDT and YYEEEE. Trimming costs V 0 bases and J 0 bases, and their ends lie 16 bases apart. TCR beta repertoires were profiled from peripheral blood of more than ten young patients with multiple sclerosis to demonstrate the VDJtools post-analysis software. Multiple sclerosis patients were children and adolescents aged about 6 to 16 years. Library construction relied on PCR. These reads were obtained on an Illumina HiSeq 2500. Unique molecular identifiers were incorporated into TCR beta cDNA libraries to reduce PCR and sequencing biases. Roughly 500,000 cDNA molecules were obtained per 1 to 10 million input T cells, so each molecule approximated one T cell. The patient libraries were prepared and sequenced with the same protocol used for the earlier healthy control dataset. Within a given batch, samples were prepared together, multiplexed and sequenced on the same HiSeq lane. As for the authors' bioinformatics: MIGEC handled the raw barcoded reads, throwing out single-read molecular identifier groups before consensus assembly and CDR3 extraction. Clonotype tables were post-analysed with VDJtools, and diversity was normalized by down-sampling all datasets to the smallest sample size. To correct batch-related cross-sample contamination, repertoire overlap clustering matched CDR3 amino acid sequences but not nucleotide sequences. The public reads were reprocessed in TCRdb via fastp at Q25 and MiXCR, keeping in-frame beta chains. CDR3 protein duplicates are merged, each entry listing the most common genes and DNA. The V and J calls reflect TCRdb's pipeline rather than the authors' work. The sample table shows hundreds of thousands of distinct CDR3 sequences, and about 57% are seen once. Clones ranked in the top ten supply about 4.5% of the sample.

On this clonotype itself: Its antigen is not yet known. No base qualities exist here, and no much larger clone lies one base off it.

Overall results and qualifications from the work: Strong co-clustering of samples prepared in the same batch was shown by direct clustering with F measure, prompting a batch-effect correction. Significantly higher frequencies in patients than in controls were found for about 5 TRBV segments, including TRBV5-6, TRBV5-1 and TRBV20-1. The control group was slightly older than the multiple sclerosis patient group. Normalized Chao1 diversity was significantly lower in multiple sclerosis patients than controls, suggesting substantial peripheral T-cell clonal expansion.

The origin of this receptor is a girl between 10 and 17 years old with multiple sclerosis. The rearrangement joined TRBV5-6 to TRBJ2-1; the D gene is perhaps TRBD1, on 6 matching bases. The source material was blood. The CDR3 is CASSLAGRGPFSYNEQFF. The DNA is as follows: TGTGCCAGCAGCTTGGCGGGCAGGGGCCCGTTCTCCTACAATGAGCAGTTCTTC.